This T cell receptor (beta chain) comes out of a study of cytomegalovirus exposure and HLA in healthy donors. Repertoires were generated with immunoSEQ multiplex PCR, while TCRdb's copy carries only in-frame clones and drops some. This table has 130,000 to 150,000 clones, roughly 90% appearing once. This CDR3 comprises 15 residues. CDR1 and CDR2 from the germline V gene are LNHNV and YYDKDF (reference sequence). With 5 bases clipped from V and 7 bases from J, the junction kept 7 bases outside the gene matches. Points on this clone: As yet, its antigen is unknown.

Study results and limitations: The finding came from a later analysis; first-cohort TCR clusters tended to co-occur in the 95 to 150 validation repertoires.

This chain joins TRBV15 and TRBJ2-5; TRBD2 aligns across 13 bases. Sequencing was performed on PBMCs. This receptor was taken from a man in his late teens or twenties in good health and CMV-seronegative. CDR3 residues: CATSGLAGAPGTQYF. In DNA form, the CDR3 reads TGTGCCACCAGCGGACTAGCGGGGGCTCCGGGGACCCAGTACTTC.